These 25 T cell receptor beta chains came from one sample sequenced in a study of CD8+ T cells in alopecia areata. Following extraction, RNA underwent reverse transcription to cDNA, which served as the sequencing template. Profiling relied on immunoSEQ multiplex PCR, and the TCRdb table lists in-frame clones only, not all of them. The sample lists more than 130,000 clones, roughly four fifths occurring once. Treatment in this sample: oral pan-JAK inhibitor, 5-10 mg twice daily. This specimen consisted of CD8+ T cells sorted from blood, obtained at week 4, from a patient treated with tofacitinib. The receptors were sampled from a human donor with alopecia areata.

This clone was seen only a few times. The chain carries TRBV5-4 and TRBJ2-1; 9 nucleotides match TRBD1. Germline CDR1 is SGHNT and CDR2 is YYREEE (reference sequence). The CDR3 has 14 residues. V shed 4 bases, J shed 4 bases, and the junction held 3 bases outside the gene matches. The CDR3 sequence is CASSPGQGYNEQFF. The CDR3 DNA follows: TGTGCCAGCAGCCCGGGACAGGGTTACAATGAGCAGTTCTTC.

The chain's CDR3 is CASSSTRGGGKYEQYF. Written as DNA, the CDR3 is TGTGCCAGCAGTTCCACGAGGGGCGGGGGCAAATACGAGCAGTACTTC. The J gene is TRBJ2-7, the V gene TRBV6-6, with D possibly matching TRBD2 (7 bases). Per germline, CDR1 MNHNY and CDR2 SVGAGI (reference sequence). V was pared by 4 bases and J by 4 bases, with 20 bases between. The length of the CDR3 is 16 residues.

In this sample, this clone turned up once. This chain uses TRBV7-9 with TRBJ2-1, with 8 bases that match TRBD2. Germline V CDR1 and CDR2: SEHNR, FQNEAQ (reference sequence). The V gene end was trimmed by 1 base and the J gene end by 10 bases; junction bases not matched to a gene: 12. CDR3 length: 16 residues. The CDR3 nucleotides are TGTGCCAGCAGCTTAGTGTTTGGACTAGCTGGGGGGGAGCAGTTCTTC. This encodes CASSLVFGLAGGEQFF.

This chain uses TRBV7-9 with TRBJ2-3; the D call may be TRBD1 or TRBD2 (5 bases each). CDR1 and CDR2 (germline): SEHNR, FQNEAQ (reference sequence). V was trimmed by 1 base and J by 1 base, leaving 15 bases between them. This CDR3 contains 17 residues. In DNA form, the CDR3 reads TGTGCCAGCAGCTTAGTAGTAAGGGGACGGGGCACAGATACGCAGTATTTT. Translation gives CASSLVVRGRGTDTQYF.

The V call is TRBV7-2, the J call TRBJ2-7; D possibly matches TRBD1 or TRBD2 (6 bases each). Per the germline V gene, CDR1 is SGHTA and CDR2 is FQGNSA. V was shortened by 7 bases and J by 2 bases, with 15 bases between the two germline ends. This CDR3 is 14 amino acids long. For the CDR3, the DNA is TGTGCCAGCACGGGGGCCCGACAACCCTACGAGCAGTACTTC. It encodes CASTGARQPYEQYF.

This clone has only a few counts. The chain recombines TRBV15 with TRBJ2-7; perhaps D is TRBD1 or TRBD2 (5 bases each). V was cut by 5 bases and J by 6 bases, with 11 bases left in between. Looked up from germline, CDR1 is LNHNV and CDR2 is YYDKDF (reference sequence). This CDR3 has 12 residues. The CDR3 here is CATSGGSAEQYF. CDR3 DNA sequence: TGTGCCACCAGCGGGGGTTCGGCCGAGCAGTACTTC.

This sequence joins TRBV7-8 and TRBJ2-5; D not resolved. The V gene lost 1 base and the J gene lost 2 bases, with 5 bases spanning the gap. Germline V gene data show CDR1 as SGHVS and CDR2 as FQNEAQ. The CDR3 has 13 amino acids. CDR3 sequence: CASSLVRQETQYF. The CDR3 bases are TGTGCCAGCAGCTTAGTCAGACAAGAGACCCAGTACTTC.

This chain connects TRBV27 to TRBJ2-7, with D possibly TRBD1 on 6 matching bases. V dropped 2 bases and J dropped 7 bases, with 12 bases sitting between them. This CDR3 is built from 13 residues. From germline, CDR1 is MNHEY and CDR2 SMNVEV (reference sequence). The CDR3: CASSLKGTTEQYF. As DNA, the CDR3 is TGTGCCAGCAGTTTAAAAGGGACAACTGAGCAGTACTTC.

This clone was observed a single time. The gene calls are TRBV7-9 and TRBJ2-5, with 8 bases aligning to TRBD1. The CDR3 extends over 14 amino acids. Losses at the gene ends were 5 bases for V and 0 bases for J; bases not matched to a gene: 2. Germline lookup yields CDR1 SEHNR and CDR2 FQNEAQ (reference sequence). The CDR3 is CASSRQGNQETQYF. In nucleotides, the CDR3 is TGTGCCAGCAGCCGACAGGGGAACCAAGAGACCCAGTACTTC.

The V call is TRBV29-1, the J call TRBJ2-2; D might be TRBD1 or TRBD2, each matching 6 bases. V lost 7 bases and J 6 bases, leaving 12 bases between the germline ends. Germline CDR1 SQVTM, CDR2 ANQGSEA. There are 12 residues in the CDR3. CDR3 in amino acids: CSGRGEAGELFF. CDR3 coding DNA: TGCAGCGGTAGGGGGGAGGCCGGGGAGCTGTTTTTT.

The chain joins TRBV7-6 to TRBJ2-7; tentative D call: TRBD1 (6 bases). Germline loops: CDR1 SGHVS, CDR2 FNYEAQ. The CDR3 is made up of 13 amino acids. Trimming took off 1 base at V and 6 bases at J, with 10 bases between the two ends. The CDR3 here is CASSLGGGFEQYF. The DNA for the CDR3 is TGTGCCAGCAGCTTAGGAGGGGGTTTCGAGCAGTACTTC.

This clone showed up just a few times. The rearrangement links TRBV15 to TRBJ2-1; D possibly corresponds to TRBD2 (6 bases). Trimming stripped 4 bases from V and 2 bases from J, with 12 bases between. CDR3 length: 15 amino acids. In germline, CDR1 is LNHNV, CDR2 YYDKDF (reference sequence). CDR3 bases: TGTGCCACCAGCAAAGGACTAACCACCTACAATGAGCAGTTCTTC. This gives the protein CATSKGLTTYNEQFF.

V usage is TRBV2 and J usage is TRBJ2-2, with D possibly TRBD1 on 6 matching bases. The CDR3 runs to 17 residues. Trimming pared 4 bases from V and 1 base from J, leaving 16 bases between. Germline CDR1 and CDR2: SNHLY and FYNNEI. The chain's CDR3 is CASSVPKGHLNTGELFF. Written as DNA, the CDR3 is TGTGCCAGCAGTGTGCCTAAGGGACATCTGAACACCGGGGAGCTGTTTTTT.

The chain couples TRBV12-5 to TRBJ2-7; the D is unclear. The CDR3 is made up of 12 amino acids. Germline CDR1 LGHNT, CDR2 FRNRAP. Between the trimmed V and J ends, which lost 5 bases and 6 bases, there was a span of 11 bases. The CDR3 is CASGPPFGEQYF. The CDR3 nucleotides read TGTGCTAGTGGTCCCCCGTTCGGCGAGCAGTACTTC. Based on the CDR3 plus reference TRBV12-5 and TRBJ2-7, the full variable domain is DARVTQTPRHKVTEMGQEVTMRCQPILGHNTVFWYRQTMMQGLELLAYFRNRAPLDDSGMPKDRFSAEMPDATLATLKIQPSEPRDSAVYFCASGPPFGEQYFGPGTRLTVT.

V and J are TRBV30 and TRBJ2-2; D may match TRBD1 or TRBD2 (5 bases each). V lost 3 bases to trimming and J lost 3 bases, with 8 bases between them. The CDR3 runs 13 residues. The germline gives CDR1 GTSNPN, CDR2 SVGIG (reference sequence). This CDR3 is CAWRGTYTGELFF. Written as DNA, the CDR3 is TGTGCCTGGAGGGGGACGTACACCGGGGAGCTGTTTTTT.

The chain joins TRBV7-9 to TRBJ1-1; D uncertain. With 7 bases removed from V and 7 bases from J, the gap between germline ends came to 22 bases. The CDR3 is 15 amino acids. Per the germline V gene, CDR1 is SEHNR and CDR2 is FQNEAQ (reference sequence). The CDR3 DNA reads TGTGCCAGCACCCAAGAGCGGTCAGGTCCAGTTGAAGCTTTCTTT. Translated: CASTQERSGPVEAFF.

The chain is built from TRBV29-1 and TRBJ2-3; tentatively, D is TRBD2 (6 bases). The germline V gene has CDR1 SQVTM and CDR2 ANQGSEA. V was trimmed by 5 bases and J by 0 bases, leaving 15 bases between them. There are 15 residues in the CDR3. CDR3 DNA: TGCAGCGTTCATCGGGACGGGACTAGCACAGATACGCAGTATTTT. Amino acid sequence: CSVHRDGTSTDTQYF.

This clone was counted once. The chain links TRBV5-1 to TRBJ2-2, with D possibly matching TRBD1 (6 bases). Trimming took off 2 bases at V and 4 bases at J, with 9 bases between the two ends. Germline lookup yields CDR1 SGHRS and CDR2 YFSETQ. The CDR3 consists of 14 residues. CDR3 sequence: CASSLRQATGELFF. The CDR3 bases are TGCGCCAGCAGCTTAAGACAGGCCACCGGGGAGCTGTTTTTT.

V is TRBV5-4 and J is TRBJ2-7, with D tentatively TRBD1 (6 bases). With 2 bases removed from V and 3 bases from J, the gap between germline ends came to 9 bases. The germline gives CDR1 SGHNT, CDR2 YYREEE (reference sequence). This CDR3 has 13 amino acids. The CDR3 loop is CASSFRGSYEQYF. CDR3 nucleotides: TGTGCCAGCAGCTTCAGGGGAAGCTACGAGCAGTACTTC.

Remarks on this clone: Only one base separates this from a far larger clonotype, so it likely reflects a read error. The chain combines TRBV6-5 with TRBJ1-2; 8 positions agree with TRBD1. The CDR3 extends over 13 amino acids. The V gene's germline CDR1 is MNHEY and CDR2 SVGAGI. V lost 6 bases, J lost 3 bases, and 3 bases stayed unmatched. CDR3 region: CASSLGQDYGYTF. As DNA, the CDR3 is TGTGCCAGCAGCTTGGGACAGGACTATGGCTACACCTTC.

The chain joins TRBV6-4 to TRBJ2-1; no definite D call. Germline V gene sequence: CDR1 MRHNA, CDR2 SNTAGT. There are 14 residues in the CDR3. V lost 9 bases to trimming and J lost 6 bases, with 18 bases between them. The CDR3 is CARPRAPRPNEQFF. The CDR3 DNA reads as TGTGCCAGGCCCCGGGCCCCGAGGCCCAATGAGCAGTTCTTC.

The chain combines TRBV7-9 with TRBJ2-7; tentative D call: TRBD2 (6 bases). The CDR3 is 12 amino acids. Germline V gene lookup returns CDR1 SEHNR and CDR2 FQNEAQ (reference sequence). V was trimmed by 8 bases and J by 6 bases, leaving 14 bases between them. This CDR3 is CASGSREAEQYF. CDR3 sequence (DNA): TGTGCCAGCGGGAGCAGGGAGGCCGAGCAGTACTTC.

This rearrangement joins TRBV2 to TRBJ2-5; TRBD2 aligns across 11 bases. CDR3 length: 15 residues. The germline V gene has CDR1 SNHLY and CDR2 FYNNEI. Unmatched junction bases numbered 4, after V lost 6 bases and J lost 1 base. Here the CDR3 DNA reads TGTGCCAGCAGCCCCGGGACTAGCGGCCAAGAGACCCAGTACTTC. Translated: CASSPGTSGQETQYF.

This clone occurred a few times. J is TRBJ2-7 and V is TRBV13; TRBD2 agrees at 7 bases. The J segment lost 0 bases and the V segment lost 5 bases, leaving 10 bases of the junction unmatched. The CDR3 covers 16 residues. Per germline, CDR1 PRHDT and CDR2 FYEKMQ (reference sequence). The CDR3 bases are TGTGCCAGCAGCCCAAGGACCCGGACTAGCTCCTACGAGCAGTACTTC. Protein sequence: CASSPRTRTSSYEQYF.

This chain links TRBV7-2 with TRBJ1-1; 7 positions agree with TRBD1. After removal of 5 bases from V and 0 bases from J, the junction contained 6 bases not matched to a gene. The CDR3 loop spans 15 amino acids. CDR1 and CDR2 (germline): SGHTA, FQGNSA. Here the CDR3 DNA reads TGTGCCAGCAGCACCCGACAGGGTATGAACACTGAAGCTTTCTTT. Translated: CASSTRQGMNTEAFF.